This T cell receptor (beta chain) derives from a study of identifying expanded T cells in peripheral blood. Study-level findings and limits: Technical replicates showed about 1.1 changed clones; approximately 2 weeks 15 to 20; four weeks 19. Two-week clone count variance significantly increased as total template count grew.

Healthy donors had no documented immune events, such as infections, while sampled. Using immunoSEQ multiplex PCR, the repertoire was profiled, and TCRdb retains in-frame clones only, with some absent. The sample has some 99,000 clones; about 87% are singletons. The CDR3 consists of 16 residues. Germline loops: CDR1 LGHNT, CDR2 FRNRAP. Trimming removed 0 bases at V and 3 bases at J, with 12 bases between. About this clone: No antigen is known for it.

Specimen: blood. J is TRBJ2-1 and V is TRBV12-5; a weak D match, TRBD2 (6 bases). The sequence derives from a person aged 18 to 75 in good health. CDR3 nucleotide sequence: TGTGCTAGTGGTTTGGTACAAGGCGGGATCTACAATGAGCAGTTCTTC. The encoded protein is CASGLVQGGIYNEQFF.